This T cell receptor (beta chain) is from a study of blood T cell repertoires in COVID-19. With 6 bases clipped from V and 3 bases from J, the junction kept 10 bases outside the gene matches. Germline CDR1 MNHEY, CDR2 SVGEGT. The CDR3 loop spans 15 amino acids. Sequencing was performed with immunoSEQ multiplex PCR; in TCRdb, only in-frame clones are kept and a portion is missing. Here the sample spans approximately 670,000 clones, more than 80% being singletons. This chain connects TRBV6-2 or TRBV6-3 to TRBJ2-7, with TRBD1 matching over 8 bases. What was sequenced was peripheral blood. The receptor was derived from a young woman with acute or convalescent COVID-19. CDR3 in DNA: TGTGCCAGCAGCCCTGGGGACAGGCACGTCTACGAGCAGTACTTC. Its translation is CASSPGDRHVYEQYF.